This entry lists 7 T cell receptor beta chains sequenced from one sample in a study of cytomegalovirus exposure and HLA in healthy donors. Amplification used 60 Vbeta primers and 13 Jbeta primers. Generated by immunoSEQ multiplex PCR, the TCRdb table keeps only in-frame clones and is missing some. Of more than 150,000 clones in the sample, approximately 84% were seen once. The sample comprised PBMCs. These receptors came from a boy under 18 in good health and CMV-seronegative.

Concerning this clone: Other nucleotide sequences from this sample produce the same CDR3. The chain carries TRBV27 and TRBJ1-5, with 8 positions matching TRBD1. The germline V gene encodes CDR1 MNHEY and CDR2 SMNVEV (reference sequence). The CDR3 covers 14 residues. V dropped 2 bases and J dropped 7; count of bases not matched to a gene: 4. CDR3 nucleotides: TGTGCCAGCAGTTTACAGGGGGCCGGGCAGCCCCAGCATTTT. Translated: CASSLQGAGQPQHF.

The chain is built from TRBV2 and TRBJ2-7; TRBD1 matches at 7 bases. From germline, CDR1 is SNHLY and CDR2 FYNNEI. This CDR3 has 17 residues. With V trimmed by 7 bases and J by 2 bases, 17 bases remained unmatched. As DNA, the CDR3 is TGTGCCAGCAATGATCCGGGACAGATGTGGATTACCTACGAGCAGTACTTC. It encodes CASNDPGQMWITYEQYF.

This rearrangement joins TRBV9 to TRBJ2-1; TRBD1 agrees at 7 bases. Germline V CDR1 and CDR2: SGDLS, YYNGEE. The CDR3 is 16 residues long. The junction had 16 bases not matched to a gene; V was cut back by 4 bases and J by 9 bases. CDR3 sequence (DNA): TGTGCCAGCAGCATGAGTGTACAGGGGCTTGGTGGTGAGCAGTTCTTC. Translating it yields CASSMSVQGLGGEQFF.

The rearrangement links TRBV7-9 to TRBJ2-3, with 7 bases aligning to TRBD2. Germline CDR1 SEHNR, CDR2 FQNEAQ (reference sequence). The CDR3 has 14 amino acids. J gave up 6 bases and V 2 bases, and 5 bases lay outside the gene matches. CDR3 sequence reads: CASSLFLGGDTQYF. Here the CDR3 DNA reads TGTGCCAGCAGCTTATTTCTCGGGGGGGATACGCAGTATTTT.

The chain couples TRBV9 to TRBJ1-3; 10 bases fit TRBD1. Germline lookup yields CDR1 SGDLS and CDR2 YYNGEE. J was trimmed by 2 bases and V by 3 bases; bases with no gene match: 8. This CDR3 is 17 amino acids long. In DNA, the CDR3 is TGTGCCAGCAGCGCCCATTGGACAGGGGGAACTGGAAACACCATATATTTT. Translation: CASSAHWTGGTGNTIYF.

This clone came up a few times. The chain uses TRBV7-2 and TRBJ2-1; 9 bases align to TRBD2. Trimming at V came to 5 bases and at J to 2 bases, leaving 7 bases not matched to a gene. The CDR3 totals 16 residues. Germline V gives CDR1 SGHTA, CDR2 FQGNSA. The CDR3 protein is CASSTGREGPYNEQFF. The DNA of the CDR3 is TGTGCCAGCAGCACAGGGCGGGAGGGCCCCTACAATGAGCAGTTCTTC.

The rearrangement uses TRBV5-7 and TRBJ2-7; D not resolved. TRBV5-7 has ORF status, its function being uncertain. The CDR3 totals 18 residues. Deletions cut 2 bases from V and 3 bases from J, with 24 bases between. CDR3 in amino acids: CASSLIGLRTTADYEQYF. The CDR3 DNA reads as TGTGCCAGCAGCTTAATCGGCCTCCGAACAACGGCGGACTACGAGCAGTACTTC.